These 13 T cell receptor beta chains were sequenced from one sample in a study of blood T cell repertoires in COVID-19. Assay used: immunoSEQ multiplex PCR; TCRdb lists only in-frame clones, some missing. The data hold roughly 110,000 clones, with just over 90% observed a single time. The sequenced material came from peripheral blood. Every receptor here comes from a woman in her twenties or thirties with acute or convalescent COVID-19.

The chain joins TRBV28 to TRBJ1-2; TRBD1 agrees at 9 bases. This CDR3 is 14 amino acids long. The germline V gene has CDR1 MDHEN and CDR2 SYDVKM. With V trimmed by 8 bases and J by 5 bases, 9 bases remained unmatched. As DNA, the CDR3 is TGTGCCAGCTATCCGGGGACAGGGTCGTATGGCTACACCTTC. It yields the protein CASYPGTGSYGYTF.

The genes are TRBV29-1 and TRBJ2-7; TRBD1 might be the D (6 bases). In germline, CDR1 is SQVTM, CDR2 ANQGSEA. V was clipped by 4 bases and J by 4 bases, with 14 bases between them. CDR3 length: 13 residues. The CDR3 DNA is TGCAGCGTTGTGTCAGGGGATGGGTACGAGCAGTACTTC. Protein product: CSVVSGDGYEQYF.

The genes are TRBV28 and TRBJ1-2; the match to TRBD1 covers 11 bases. This CDR3 region has 18 residues. Looked up from germline, CDR1 is MDHEN and CDR2 is SYDVKM. V shed 5 bases and J 7 bases; nucleotides not matched to a gene: 18. CDR3 sequence (DNA): TGTGCCAGCAGTCGCCCGGGACAGGGGGTTATCAGCGTTTCTGGCTACACCTTC. This codes for CASSRPGQGVISVSGYTF.

V is TRBV30 and J is TRBJ2-1; D perhaps matches TRBD1 (6 bases). The germline V gene has CDR1 GTSNPN and CDR2 SVGIG (reference sequence). With 4 bases removed from V and 9 bases from J, the gap between germline ends came to 16 bases. The CDR3 is 13 residues long. CDR3 coding DNA: TGTGCCTGGAAGAGACAGGAGGTAACTGAGCAGTTCTTC. Translation: CAWKRQEVTEQFF.

This chain links TRBV2 with TRBJ1-3, with a tentative D call TRBD1 (5 bases). CDR3 length equals 13 residues. With 11 bases removed from V and 0 bases from J, the gap between germline ends came to 11 bases. Looked up from germline, CDR1 is SNHLY and CDR2 is FYNNEI. As DNA, the CDR3 is TGTGCCTTCGCCGGGGGCTCTGGAAACACCATATATTTT. Its protein is CAFAGGSGNTIYF.

The rearrangement joins TRBV5-5 to TRBJ1-4; 9 bases line up with TRBD1. This CDR3 region has 17 residues. V lost 4 bases to trimming and J lost 4 bases; unmatched junction nucleotides: 11. Germline lookup yields CDR1 SGHKS and CDR2 YYEKEE (reference sequence). The DNA of the CDR3 is TGTGCCAGCAGCCTTTCGGACAGGGGAGGATATAATGAAAAACTGTTTTTT. Translating gives CASSLSDRGGYNEKLFF. Complete variable domain (other parts from reference TRBV5-5 and TRBJ1-4): DAGVTQSPTHLIKTRGQQVTLRCSPISGHKSVSWYQQVLGQGPQFIFQYYEKEERGRGNFPDRFSARQFPNYSSELNVNALLLGDSALYLCASSLSDRGGYNEKLFFGSGTQLSVL.

The chain is built from TRBV19 and TRBJ1-2; D gene ambiguous. The ends were cut back, 5 bases at V and 4 bases at J, with 17 bases in the middle. Germline CDR1 reads LNHDA; CDR2 reads SQIVND (reference sequence). The CDR3 spans 15 residues. CDR3 amino acids: CASSLRAGLGYGYTF. The CDR3 coding sequence is TGTGCCAGTAGTCTGCGAGCGGGCCTGGGCTATGGCTACACCTTC.

This clone appeared many times. The J gene is TRBJ1-3, the V gene TRBV5-6, with TRBD1 as a possible D gene (5 bases). CDR1 is SGHDT, CDR2 YYEEEE, per germline. V shed 2 bases and J shed 0 bases, with 15 bases lying between them. This CDR3 is 17 amino acids long. The CDR3 is CASSFTGGTNSGNTIYF. In DNA, the CDR3 is TGTGCCAGCAGCTTCACCGGTGGGACTAACTCTGGAAACACCATATATTTT.

The table lists this clone with a count of one. The chain is built from TRBV7-9 and TRBJ2-3; TRBD1 is a possible D gene (6 bases). The CDR3 runs to 15 residues. With 4 bases removed from V and 3 bases from J, the gap between germline ends came to 14 bases. Germline-derived CDR1 and CDR2 are SEHNR and FQNEAQ (reference sequence). For the CDR3, the DNA is TGTGCCAGCAGCTCCAACAGGGTCCGGACAGATACGCAGTATTTT. The encoded protein is CASSSNRVRTDTQYF.

This sequence joins TRBV9 and TRBJ1-4; D remains ambiguous. Trimming stripped 7 bases from V and 3 bases from J, with 13 bases between. The CDR3 is 14 residues long. The germline V gene has CDR1 SGDLS and CDR2 YYNGEE. In DNA form, the CDR3 reads TGTGCCAGCGGTATCGGTGTGGCTAATGAAAAACTGTTTTTT. As protein: CASGIGVANEKLFF.

The chain has TRBV10-3 and TRBJ1-2, with D possibly TRBD1 on 5 matching bases. V was pared by 0 bases and J by 4 bases, with 12 bases between. CDR1 ENHRY and CDR2 SYGVKD come from the germline V gene. The CDR3 has 15 residues. CDR3 sequence (DNA): TGTGCCATCAGTGAGTCGGGGCAGGGTTCCTATGGCTACACCTTC. Its protein is CAISESGQGSYGYTF.

The CDR3 coding sequence is TGCGCCAGCAGCCCGGGACAGGGGGCGGGATATGGCTACACCTTC. Protein sequence: CASSPGQGAGYGYTF. The chain couples TRBV5-1 to TRBJ1-2; 12 nucleotides agree with TRBD1. There are 15 residues in the CDR3. Looked up from germline, CDR1 is SGHRS and CDR2 is YFSETQ. V lost 4 bases and J lost 5; bases outside the gene matches: 6.

The CDR3 here is CASSNSRTDKNIQYF. The CDR3 nucleotides are TGTGCCAGCAGCAACTCCCGGACAGATAAGAACATTCAGTACTTC. The chain employs TRBV6-6 and TRBJ2-4; a possible D gene is TRBD1 (6 bases). CDR3 length equals 15 residues. CDR1 is MNHNY, CDR2 SVGAGI, per germline (reference sequence). Trimming stripped 6 bases from V and 7 bases from J, with 19 bases between.